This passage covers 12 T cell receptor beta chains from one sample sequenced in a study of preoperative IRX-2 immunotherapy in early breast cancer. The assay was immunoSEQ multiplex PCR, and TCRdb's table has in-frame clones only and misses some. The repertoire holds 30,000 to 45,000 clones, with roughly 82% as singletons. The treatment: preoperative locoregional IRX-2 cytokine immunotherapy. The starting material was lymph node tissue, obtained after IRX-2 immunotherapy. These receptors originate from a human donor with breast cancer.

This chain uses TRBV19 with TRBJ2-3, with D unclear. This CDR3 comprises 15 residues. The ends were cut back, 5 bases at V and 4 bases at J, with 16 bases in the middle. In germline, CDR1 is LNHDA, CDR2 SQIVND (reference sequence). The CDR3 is CASSPSSPSSDTQYF. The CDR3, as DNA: TGTGCCAGTAGTCCTAGTAGCCCCAGCTCAGATACGCAGTATTTT.

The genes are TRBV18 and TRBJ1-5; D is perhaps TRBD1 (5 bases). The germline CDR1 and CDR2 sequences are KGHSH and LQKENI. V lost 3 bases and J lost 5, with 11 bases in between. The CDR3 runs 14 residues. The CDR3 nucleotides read TGTGCCAGCTCACCGAACGGGGCCGATCAGCCCCAGCATTTT. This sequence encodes CASSPNGADQPQHF.

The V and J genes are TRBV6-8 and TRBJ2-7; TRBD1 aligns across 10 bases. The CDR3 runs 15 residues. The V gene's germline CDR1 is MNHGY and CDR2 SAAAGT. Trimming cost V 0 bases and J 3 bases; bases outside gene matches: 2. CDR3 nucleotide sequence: TGTGCCAGCAGTTACTCGGGGACAGGGGTCTACGAGCAGTACTTC. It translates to CASSYSGTGVYEQYF.

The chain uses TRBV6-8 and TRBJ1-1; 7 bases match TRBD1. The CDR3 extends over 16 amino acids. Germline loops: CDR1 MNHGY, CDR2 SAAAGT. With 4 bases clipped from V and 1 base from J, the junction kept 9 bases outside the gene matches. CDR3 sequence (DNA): TGTGCCAGCAGTTCGTTCCACCGGACAGGGAACACTGAAGCTTTCTTT. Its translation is CASSSFHRTGNTEAFF.

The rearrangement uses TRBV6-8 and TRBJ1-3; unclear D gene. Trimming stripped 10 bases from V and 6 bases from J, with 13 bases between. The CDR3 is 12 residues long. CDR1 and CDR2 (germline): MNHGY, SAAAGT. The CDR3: CATRAISNTIYF. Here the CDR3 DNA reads TGTGCCACACGGGCCATATCAAACACCATATATTTT.

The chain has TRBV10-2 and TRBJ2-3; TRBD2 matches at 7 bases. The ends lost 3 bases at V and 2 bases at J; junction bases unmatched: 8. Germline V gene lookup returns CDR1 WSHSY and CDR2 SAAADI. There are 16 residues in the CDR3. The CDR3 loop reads CASSDPGGGNTDTQYF. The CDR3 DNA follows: TGCGCCAGCAGTGACCCTGGGGGGGGGAACACAGATACGCAGTATTTT.

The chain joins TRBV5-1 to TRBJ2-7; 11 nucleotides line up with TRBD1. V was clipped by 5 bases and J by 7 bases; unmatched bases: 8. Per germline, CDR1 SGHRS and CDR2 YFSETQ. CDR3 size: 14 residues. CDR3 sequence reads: CASRTGTGGREQYF. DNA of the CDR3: TGCGCCAGCAGGACCGGGACAGGGGGGAGGGAGCAGTACTTC.

CDR3 sequence: CASNNGGHADTQYF. The CDR3 DNA is TGTGCCAGCAATAATGGGGGACATGCAGATACGCAGTATTTT. This chain joins TRBV6-8 and TRBJ2-3; D possibly corresponds to TRBD1 (6 bases). This CDR3 is built from 14 residues. Looked up from germline, CDR1 is MNHGY and CDR2 is SAAAGT. V was trimmed by 7 bases and J by 4 bases, leaving 15 bases between them.

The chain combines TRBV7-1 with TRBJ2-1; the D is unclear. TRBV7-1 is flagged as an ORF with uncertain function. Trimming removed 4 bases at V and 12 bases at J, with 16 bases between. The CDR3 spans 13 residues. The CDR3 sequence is CASSFGPEFAQFF. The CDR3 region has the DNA TGTGCCAGCAGCTTCGGACCGGAATTCGCGCAGTTCTTC.

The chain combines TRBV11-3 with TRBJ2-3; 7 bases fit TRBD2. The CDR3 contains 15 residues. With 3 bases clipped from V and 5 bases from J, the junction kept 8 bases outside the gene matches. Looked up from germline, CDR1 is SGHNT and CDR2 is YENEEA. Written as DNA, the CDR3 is TGTGCCAGCAGCTTCGGCAGCGGGGAGGGAGATACGCAGTATTTT. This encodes CASSFGSGEGDTQYF.

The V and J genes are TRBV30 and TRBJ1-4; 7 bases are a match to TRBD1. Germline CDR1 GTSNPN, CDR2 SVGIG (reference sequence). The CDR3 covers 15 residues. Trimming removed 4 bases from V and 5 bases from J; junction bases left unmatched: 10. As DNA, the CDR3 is TGTGCCTGGACCCCCCGACAGGGTGGAAATGAAAAACTGTTTTTT. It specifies CAWTPRQGGNEKLFF.

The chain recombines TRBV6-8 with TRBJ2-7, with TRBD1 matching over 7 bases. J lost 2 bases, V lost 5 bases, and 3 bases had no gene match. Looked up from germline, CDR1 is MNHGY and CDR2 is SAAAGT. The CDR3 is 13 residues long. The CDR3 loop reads CASSGDSTYEQYF. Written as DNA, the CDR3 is TGTGCCAGCAGTGGGGACAGTACCTACGAGCAGTACTTC.